This T cell receptor beta chain was profiled in a study of cytomegalovirus exposure and HLA in healthy donors. Whole-study results and caveats: There were some V segments, including TRBV6-2 and TRBV6-3, excluded as indistinguishable. A later analysis showed that HLA-associated TCR beta chains had undergone more clonal expansion than equally common others.

Vbeta (60) and Jbeta (13) primers were used in the PCR. Repertoires were generated with immunoSEQ multiplex PCR, while TCRdb's copy carries only in-frame clones and drops some. The data show over 150,000 clones, roughly 80% seen once. This clone occurred once. Its cognate antigen is unknown. Germline CDR1 is SGHVS and CDR2 is FQNEAQ. This CDR3 is built from 15 residues. Trimming took off 0 bases at V and 2 bases at J, with 11 bases between the two ends. Although they were nominally healthy when sampled, donors likely had unrecorded immune exposures. The chain recombines TRBV7-8 with TRBJ2-7, with a tentative D call TRBD2 (5 bases). The specimen was PBMCs. The clonotype comes from a man aged 30 to 45 in good health and CMV-seropositive. The CDR3 bases are TGTGCCAGCAGCTTAGCGGCGGGTACCCCCTACGAGCAGTACTTC. As protein: CASSLAAGTPYEQYF. The variable domain in full, completed from reference TRBV7-8 and TRBJ2-7, reads GAGVSQSPRYKVAKRGQDVALRCDPISGHVSLFWYQQALGQGPEFLTYFQNEAQLDKSGLPSDRFFAERPEGSVSTLKIQRTQQEDSAVYLCASSLAAGTPYEQYFGPGTRLTVT.